The sequence of this T cell receptor (beta chain) was determined in a study of identical twins. A universal primer site was incorporated via template switching, and the cDNA contained unique molecular identifiers. TCRdb reanalysed the 5' RACE reads using MiXCR and keeps one entry per CDR3 protein. This repertoire shows around 470,000 distinct CDR3 sequences, approximately 14% found once; its top ten account for about 0.52%. For this clonotype: Its target is not known.

Germline V gives CDR1 SGHTA, CDR2 FQGNSA. V gave up 4 bases and J gave up 2 bases; unmatched junction bases: 5. The CDR3 is made up of 16 amino acids. General study results and limits: A lower insertion count was a feature of abundant cord blood beta clonotypes, with no such feature in memory repertoires. Conclusions leaned on cross-sectional statistical analysis and did not track the same donors over time.

This same sample was also taken into another study, of yellow fever vaccine responses in identical twins.

This chain uses TRBV7-2 with TRBJ2-2, with 9 bases lining up with TRBD2. This TCR was sampled from a woman younger than 35 in good health. Sequenced: CD4+ T cells sorted from blood. CDR3 amino acids: CASSSRGLANTGELFF. In DNA form, the CDR3 reads TGTGCCAGCAGCTCGAGGGGACTAGCAAACACCGGGGAGCTGTTTTTT.